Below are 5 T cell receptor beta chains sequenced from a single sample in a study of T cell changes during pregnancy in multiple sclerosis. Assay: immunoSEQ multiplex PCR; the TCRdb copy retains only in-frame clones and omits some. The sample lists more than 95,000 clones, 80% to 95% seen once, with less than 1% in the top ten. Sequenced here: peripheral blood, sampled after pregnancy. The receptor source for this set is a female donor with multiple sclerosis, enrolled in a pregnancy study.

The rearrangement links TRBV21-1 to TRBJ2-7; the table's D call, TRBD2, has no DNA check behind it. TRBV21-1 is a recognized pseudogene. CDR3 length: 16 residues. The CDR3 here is CASSIQRLAGDYEQYF. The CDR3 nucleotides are TGTGCCAGCAGCATCCAACGACTAGCGGGAGACTACGAGCAGTACTTC.

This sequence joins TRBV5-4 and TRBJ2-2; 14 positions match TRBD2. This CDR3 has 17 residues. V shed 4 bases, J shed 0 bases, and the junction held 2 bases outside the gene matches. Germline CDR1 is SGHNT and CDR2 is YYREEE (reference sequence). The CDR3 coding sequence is TGTGCCAGCAGCCCGGGACTAGCGGGAGCGAACACCGGGGAGCTGTTTTTT. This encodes CASSPGLAGANTGELFF.

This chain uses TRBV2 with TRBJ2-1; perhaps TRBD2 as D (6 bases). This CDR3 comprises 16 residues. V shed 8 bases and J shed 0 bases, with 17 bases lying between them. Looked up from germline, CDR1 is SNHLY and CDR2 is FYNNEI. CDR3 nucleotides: TGTGCCAGCCGTGGAGGGATGGGATACTCCTACAATGAGCAGTTCTTC. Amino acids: CASRGGMGYSYNEQFF.

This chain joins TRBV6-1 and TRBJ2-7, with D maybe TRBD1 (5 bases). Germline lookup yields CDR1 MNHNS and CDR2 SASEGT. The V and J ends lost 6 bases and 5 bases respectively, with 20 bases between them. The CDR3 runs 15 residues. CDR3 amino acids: CASSGFSRVMNEQYF. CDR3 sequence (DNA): TGTGCCAGCAGCGGTTTTAGCAGGGTTATGAACGAGCAGTACTTC.

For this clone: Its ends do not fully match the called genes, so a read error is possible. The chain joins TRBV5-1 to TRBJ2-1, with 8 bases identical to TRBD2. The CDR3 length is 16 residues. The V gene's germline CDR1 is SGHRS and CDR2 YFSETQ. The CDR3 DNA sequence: TGCGCCAGCAGCCTGGGGAGCCGCGTAGCGGGGAATGGGCAGTTCTTC. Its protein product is CASSLGSRVAGNGQFF.